This record covers a single T cell receptor beta chain. Its antigen is not known. The data belong to a study of response to subunit inactivated influenza vaccine. General study findings and limits: The authors proposed limited new T cell recruitment per seasonal influenza vaccination.

Per the germline V gene, CDR1 is MNHEY and CDR2 is SVGAGI. V shed 2 bases, J shed 1 base, and the junction held 6 bases outside the gene matches. CDR3 length: 16 residues. In TCRdb, the RT-PCR reads were re-called with MiXCR into one record per CDR3 protein. The sample has approximately 500,000 distinct CDR3 sequences, roughly 15% seen once. The chain is built from TRBV6-5 and TRBJ2-3, with 7 bases identical to TRBD1. Source: PBMCs from blood, taken roughly 12 days after vaccination. This TCR came from a man aged 50 to 60 who received an inactivated influenza vaccine. The CDR3 here is CASSYGNGQGTDTQYF. The CDR3 DNA sequence: TGTGCCAGCAGTTACGGCAACGGACAGGGCACAGATACGCAGTATTTT.